This TCR beta chain was retrieved from a study of cytomegalovirus exposure and HLA in healthy donors. Notes on the study in general: Specificity of three CMV-associated chains for CMV antigens was verified in vitro. Clusters of TCRs from the first cohort tended to co-occur in the approximately 130 validation repertoires (as a later analysis found).

This clone was detected only once. The antigen is undetermined. The method was immunoSEQ multiplex PCR; TCRdb's version includes in-frame clones alone and lacks a portion of them. Of some 130,000 clones in the sample, roughly 90% were seen once. The donors were in the approximately 120-subject validation cohort; that cohort was separate from the roughly 660-subject first cohort. This CDR3 is built from 14 residues. Per the germline V gene, CDR1 is MGHDK and CDR2 is SYGVNS. V was trimmed by 6 bases and J by 6 bases, leaving 15 bases between them. The rearrangement uses TRBV25-1 and TRBJ1-5, with D tentatively TRBD1 (6 bases). This TCR was sampled from a young woman in good health and CMV-seropositive. Sequencing was carried out using PBMCs. CDR3 amino acids: CASSTLGAGQPQHF. The DNA for the CDR3 is TGTGCCAGCAGCACACTGGGGGCGGGTCAGCCCCAGCATTTT.